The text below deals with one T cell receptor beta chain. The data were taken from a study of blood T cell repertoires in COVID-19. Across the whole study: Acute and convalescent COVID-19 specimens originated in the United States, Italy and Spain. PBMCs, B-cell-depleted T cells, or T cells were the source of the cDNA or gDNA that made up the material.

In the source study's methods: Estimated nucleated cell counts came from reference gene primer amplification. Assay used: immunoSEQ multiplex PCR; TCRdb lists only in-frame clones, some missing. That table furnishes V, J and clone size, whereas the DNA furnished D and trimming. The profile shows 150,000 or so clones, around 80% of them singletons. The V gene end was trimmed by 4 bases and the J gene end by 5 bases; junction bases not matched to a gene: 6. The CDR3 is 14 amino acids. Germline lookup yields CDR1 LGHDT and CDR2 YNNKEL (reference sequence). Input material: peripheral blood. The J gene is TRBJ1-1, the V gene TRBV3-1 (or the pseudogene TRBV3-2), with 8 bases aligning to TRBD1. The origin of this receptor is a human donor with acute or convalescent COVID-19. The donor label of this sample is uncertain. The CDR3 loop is CASSPTGGDTEAFF. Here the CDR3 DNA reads TGTGCCAGCAGCCCAACAGGGGGAGATACTGAAGCTTTCTTT.